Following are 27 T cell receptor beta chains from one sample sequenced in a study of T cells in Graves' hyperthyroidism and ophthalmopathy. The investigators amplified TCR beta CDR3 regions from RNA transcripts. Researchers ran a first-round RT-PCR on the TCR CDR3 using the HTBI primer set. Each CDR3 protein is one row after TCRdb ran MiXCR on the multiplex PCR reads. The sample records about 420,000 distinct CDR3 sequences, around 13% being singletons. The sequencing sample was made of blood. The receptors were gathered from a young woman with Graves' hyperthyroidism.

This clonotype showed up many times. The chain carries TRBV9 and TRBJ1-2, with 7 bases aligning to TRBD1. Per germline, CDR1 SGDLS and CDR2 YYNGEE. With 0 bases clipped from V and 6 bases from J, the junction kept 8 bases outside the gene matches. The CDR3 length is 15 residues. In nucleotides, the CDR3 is TGTGCCAGCAGCGTAGAGAGCAGGGGGGAGGATGGCTACACCTTC. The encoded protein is CASSVESRGEDGYTF.

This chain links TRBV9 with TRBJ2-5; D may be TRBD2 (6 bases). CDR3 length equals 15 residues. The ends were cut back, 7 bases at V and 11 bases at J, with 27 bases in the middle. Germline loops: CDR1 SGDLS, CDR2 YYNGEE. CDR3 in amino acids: CASPWRGAIPLGQYF. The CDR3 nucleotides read TGTGCCAGCCCTTGGCGGGGAGCGATCCCCTTGGGACAGTACTTC. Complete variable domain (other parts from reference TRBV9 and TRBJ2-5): DSGVTQTPKHLITATGQRVTLRCSPRSGDLSVYWYQQSLDQGLQFLIQYYNGEERAKGNILERFSAQQFPDLHSELNLSSLELGDSALYFCASPWRGAIPLGQYFGPGTRLLVL.

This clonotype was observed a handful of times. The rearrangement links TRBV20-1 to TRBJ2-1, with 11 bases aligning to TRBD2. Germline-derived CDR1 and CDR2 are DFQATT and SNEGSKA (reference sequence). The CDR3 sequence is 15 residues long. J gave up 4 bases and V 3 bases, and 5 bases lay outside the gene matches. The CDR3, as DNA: TGCAGTGCTAGTAGGGGACTAGCGGTTTACAATGAGCAGTTCTTC. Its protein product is CSASRGLAVYNEQFF.

CDR3 DNA sequence: TGTGCCAGCAGCCAAGAACTCAGGTTCAGCTCCTACGAGCAGTACTTC. Residues: CASSQELRFSSYEQYF. J is TRBJ2-7 and V is TRBV4-2; D unclear. This CDR3 contains 16 residues. Trimming took 0 bases from V and 0 from J, leaving 12 bases between them. Germline assignment: CDR1 LGHNA and CDR2 YNFKEQ.

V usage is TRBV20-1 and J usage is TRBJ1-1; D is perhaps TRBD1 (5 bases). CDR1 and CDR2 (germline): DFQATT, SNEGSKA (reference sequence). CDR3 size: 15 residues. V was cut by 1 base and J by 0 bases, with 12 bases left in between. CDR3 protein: CSARGGAVMNTEAFF. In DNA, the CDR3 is TGCAGTGCTAGAGGTGGGGCGGTGATGAACACTGAAGCTTTCTTT.

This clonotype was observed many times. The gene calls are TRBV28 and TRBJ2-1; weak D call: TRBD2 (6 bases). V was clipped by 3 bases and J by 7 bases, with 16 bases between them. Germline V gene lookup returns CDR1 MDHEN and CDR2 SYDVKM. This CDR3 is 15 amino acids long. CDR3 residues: CASSFESGAGNEQFF. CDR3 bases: TGTGCCAGCAGTTTTGAGTCGGGAGCTGGGAATGAGCAGTTCTTC. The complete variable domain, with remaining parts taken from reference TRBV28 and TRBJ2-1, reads DVKVTQSSRYLVKRTGEKVFLECVQDMDHENMFWYRQDPGLGLRLIYFSYDVKMKEKGDIPEGYSVSREKKERFSLILESASTNQTSMYLCASSFESGAGNEQFFGPGTRLTVL.

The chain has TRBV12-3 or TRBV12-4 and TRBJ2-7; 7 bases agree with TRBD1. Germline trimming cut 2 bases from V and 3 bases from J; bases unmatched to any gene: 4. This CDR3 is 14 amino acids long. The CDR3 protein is CASSLWDRIYEQYF. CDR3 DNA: TGTGCCAGCAGTTTATGGGACAGAATCTACGAGCAGTACTTC.

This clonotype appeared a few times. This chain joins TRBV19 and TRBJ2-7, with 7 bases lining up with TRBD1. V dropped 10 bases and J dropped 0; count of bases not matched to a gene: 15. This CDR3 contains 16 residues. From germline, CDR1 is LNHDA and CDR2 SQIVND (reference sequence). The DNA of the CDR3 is TGTGCCACCATCCTGATAGACAGGGAGATCTCCTACGAGCAGTACTTC. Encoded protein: CATILIDREISYEQYF.

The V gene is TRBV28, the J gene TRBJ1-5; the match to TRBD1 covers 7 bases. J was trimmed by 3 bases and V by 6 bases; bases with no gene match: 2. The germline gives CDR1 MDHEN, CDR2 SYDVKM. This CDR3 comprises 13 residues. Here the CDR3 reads CASRGQHNQPQHF. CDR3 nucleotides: TGTGCCAGCAGGGGACAGCACAATCAGCCCCAGCATTTT.

The CDR3 is CAYSLGPVLHLETQYF. CDR3 in DNA: TGTGCCTACAGCTTAGGCCCGGTACTACACTTAGAGACCCAGTACTTC. The chain is built from TRBV7-2 and TRBJ2-5; no definite D call. V shed 11 bases and J shed 4 bases, with 26 bases lying between them. Germline lookup yields CDR1 SGHTA and CDR2 FQGNSA. This CDR3 spans 16 amino acids.

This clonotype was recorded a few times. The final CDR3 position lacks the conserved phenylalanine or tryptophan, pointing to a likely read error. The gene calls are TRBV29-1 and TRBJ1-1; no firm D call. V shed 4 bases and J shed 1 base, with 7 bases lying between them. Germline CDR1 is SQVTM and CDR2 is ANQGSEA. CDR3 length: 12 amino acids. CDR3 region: CSVGGRNTEAFL. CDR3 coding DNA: TGCAGCGTTGGAGGGCGGAACACTGAAGCTTTCCTT.

The DNA for the CDR3 is TGTGCCAGCAGCCAAGGACTAGCGGCACCCTACAATGAGCAGTTCTTC. This sequence encodes CASSQGLAAPYNEQFF. V gene TRBV7-3 combines with J gene TRBJ2-1; 10 positions match TRBD2. J was trimmed by 2 bases and V by 5 bases; bases with no gene match: 6. There are 16 residues in the CDR3. Germline loops: CDR1 SGHTA, CDR2 FQGTGA.

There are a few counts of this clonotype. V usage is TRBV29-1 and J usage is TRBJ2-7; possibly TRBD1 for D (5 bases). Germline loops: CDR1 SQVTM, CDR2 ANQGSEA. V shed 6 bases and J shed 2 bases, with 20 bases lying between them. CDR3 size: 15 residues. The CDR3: CSVRNSNRTPYEQYF. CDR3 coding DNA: TGCAGCGTCCGAAACTCGAACAGGACACCCTACGAGCAGTACTTC.

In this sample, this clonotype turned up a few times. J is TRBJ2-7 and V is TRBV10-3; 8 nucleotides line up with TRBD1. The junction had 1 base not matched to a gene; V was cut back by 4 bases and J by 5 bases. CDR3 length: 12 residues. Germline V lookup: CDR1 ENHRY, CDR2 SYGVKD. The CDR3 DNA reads TGTGCCATCAGTGCGACAGGGGACGAGCAGTACTTC. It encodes CAISATGDEQYF.

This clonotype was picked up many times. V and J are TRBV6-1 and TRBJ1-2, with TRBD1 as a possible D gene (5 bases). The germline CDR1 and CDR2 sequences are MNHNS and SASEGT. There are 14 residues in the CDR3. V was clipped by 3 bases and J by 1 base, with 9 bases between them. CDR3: CASSEGGSNYGYTF. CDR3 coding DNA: TGTGCCAGCAGTGAGGGGGGGAGTAACTATGGCTACACCTTC.

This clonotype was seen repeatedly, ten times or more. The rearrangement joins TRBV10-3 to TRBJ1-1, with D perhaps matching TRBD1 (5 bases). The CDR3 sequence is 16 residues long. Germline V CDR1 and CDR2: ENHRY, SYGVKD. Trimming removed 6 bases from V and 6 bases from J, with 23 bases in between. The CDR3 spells CAIRVRSGVGDAEAFF. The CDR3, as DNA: TGTGCCATCAGGGTCAGGTCGGGGGTGGGTGACGCTGAAGCTTTCTTT.

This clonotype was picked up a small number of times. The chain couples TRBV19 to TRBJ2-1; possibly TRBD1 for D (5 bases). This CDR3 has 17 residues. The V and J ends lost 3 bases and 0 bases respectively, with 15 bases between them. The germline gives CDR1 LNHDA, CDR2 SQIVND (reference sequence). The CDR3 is CASSIPSGIGSYNEQFF. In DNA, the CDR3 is TGTGCCAGTAGTATCCCGTCAGGGATAGGCTCCTACAATGAGCAGTTCTTC.

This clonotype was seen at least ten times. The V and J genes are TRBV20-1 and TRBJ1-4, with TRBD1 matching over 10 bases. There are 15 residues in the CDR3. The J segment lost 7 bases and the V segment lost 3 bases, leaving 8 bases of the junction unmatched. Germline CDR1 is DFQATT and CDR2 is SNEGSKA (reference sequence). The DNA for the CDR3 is TGCAGTGCTAGCCGGGGCTGGGACAGGGGTGAAAAACTGTTTTTT. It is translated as CSASRGWDRGEKLFF.

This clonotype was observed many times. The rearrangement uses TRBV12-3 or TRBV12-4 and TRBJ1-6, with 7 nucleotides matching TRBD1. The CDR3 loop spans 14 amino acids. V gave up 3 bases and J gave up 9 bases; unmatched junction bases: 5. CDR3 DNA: TGTGCCAGCAGTTTGGGGCAGGGGGGTTCACCCCTCCACTTT. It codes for CASSLGQGGSPLHF.

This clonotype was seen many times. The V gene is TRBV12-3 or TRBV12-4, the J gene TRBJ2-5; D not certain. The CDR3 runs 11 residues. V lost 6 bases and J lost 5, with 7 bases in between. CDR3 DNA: TGTGCCAGCAGCCTCTCGGAGACCCAGTACTTC. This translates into CASSLSETQYF.

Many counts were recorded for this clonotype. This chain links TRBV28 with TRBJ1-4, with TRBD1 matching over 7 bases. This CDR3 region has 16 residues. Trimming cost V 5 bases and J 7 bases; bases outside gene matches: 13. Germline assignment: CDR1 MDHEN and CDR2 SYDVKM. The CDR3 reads CASSPRRGRGSEKLFF. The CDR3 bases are TGTGCCAGCAGTCCCCGGAGGGGCAGGGGGAGTGAAAAACTGTTTTTT.

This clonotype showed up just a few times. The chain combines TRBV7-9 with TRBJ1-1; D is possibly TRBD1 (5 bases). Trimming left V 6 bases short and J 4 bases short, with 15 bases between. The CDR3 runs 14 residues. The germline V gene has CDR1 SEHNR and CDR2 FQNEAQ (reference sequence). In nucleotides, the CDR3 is TGTGCCAGCAGTTCCAGGGAGTCTAGCACTGAAGCTTTCTTT. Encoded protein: CASSSRESSTEAFF.

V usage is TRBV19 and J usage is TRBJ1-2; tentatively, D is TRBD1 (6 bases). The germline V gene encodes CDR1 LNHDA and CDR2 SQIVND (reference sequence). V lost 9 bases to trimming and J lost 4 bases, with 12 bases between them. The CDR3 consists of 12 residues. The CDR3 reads CASNTGSYGYTF. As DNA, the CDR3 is TGTGCCAGCAACACAGGGTCCTATGGCTACACCTTC.

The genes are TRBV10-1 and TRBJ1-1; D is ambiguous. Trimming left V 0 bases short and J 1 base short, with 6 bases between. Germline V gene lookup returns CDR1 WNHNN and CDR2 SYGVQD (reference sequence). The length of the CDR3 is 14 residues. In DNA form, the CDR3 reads TGCGCCAGCAGTGAGTCGCCAGGGAACACTGAAGCTTTCTTT. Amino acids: CASSESPGNTEAFF.

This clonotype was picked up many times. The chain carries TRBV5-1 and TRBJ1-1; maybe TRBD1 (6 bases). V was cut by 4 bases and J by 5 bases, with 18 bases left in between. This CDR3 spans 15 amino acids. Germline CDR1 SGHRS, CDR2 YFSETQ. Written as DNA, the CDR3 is TGCGCCAGCAGCCTTACAGGGCCCGTGGAGACTGAAGCTTTCTTT. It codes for CASSLTGPVETEAFF.

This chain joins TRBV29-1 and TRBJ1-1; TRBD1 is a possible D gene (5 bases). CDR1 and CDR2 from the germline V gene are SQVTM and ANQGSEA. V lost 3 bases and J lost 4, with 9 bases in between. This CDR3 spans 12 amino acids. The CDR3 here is CSVDPGATEAFF. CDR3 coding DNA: TGCAGCGTTGACCCCGGGGCCACTGAAGCTTTCTTT.

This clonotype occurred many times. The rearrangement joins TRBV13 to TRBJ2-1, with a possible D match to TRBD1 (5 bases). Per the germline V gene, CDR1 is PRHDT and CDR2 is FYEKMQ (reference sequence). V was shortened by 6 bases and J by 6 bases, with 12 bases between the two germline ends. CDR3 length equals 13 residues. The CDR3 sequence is CASRPGWGNEQFF. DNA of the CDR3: TGTGCCAGCAGACCAGGGTGGGGCAATGAGCAGTTCTTC.